This T cell receptor (beta chain) was captured by sequencing in a study of identical twins' blood T cells. The wider study: Roughly 50 million reads covered about six alpha-chain and about six beta-chain libraries.

Study-level findings and limits: Shared environment remains a possible cause of twin similarity.

Under the authors' procedure: Per-library CDR3 reads ranged roughly 2 to 4 million; clonotypes, ~85,000 to ~500,000. Using its own MiXCR run on the 5' RACE reads, TCRdb lists one record per CDR3 protein. V and J calls and clone size were set by TCRdb, not the authors. Of around 380,000 distinct CDR3 sequences listed, over 25% are singletons. This clonotype was counted between two and nine times. Its specificity is unknown. CDR1 is GTSNPN, CDR2 SVGIG, per germline (reference sequence). This CDR3 comprises 15 residues. V lost 2 bases and J 2 bases, leaving 15 bases between the germline ends. Sample: PBMCs. This rearrangement joins TRBV30 to TRBJ1-1; no reliable D call. The receptor was isolated from a woman aged 18 to 50 in good health. CDR3 bases: TGTGCCTGGAGTTTAAACTGGGCCTATAACACTGAAGCTTTCTTT. It yields the protein CAWSLNWAYNTEAFF.